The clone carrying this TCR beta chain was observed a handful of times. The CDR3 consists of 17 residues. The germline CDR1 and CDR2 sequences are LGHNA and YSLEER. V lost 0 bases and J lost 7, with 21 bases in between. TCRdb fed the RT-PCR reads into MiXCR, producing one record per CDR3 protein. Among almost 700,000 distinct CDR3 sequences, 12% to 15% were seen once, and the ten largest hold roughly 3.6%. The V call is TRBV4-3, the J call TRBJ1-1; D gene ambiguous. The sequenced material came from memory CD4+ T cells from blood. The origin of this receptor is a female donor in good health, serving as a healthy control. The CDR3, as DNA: TGCGCCAGCAGCCAAGAGGCATCCGCTGGGCACGAGGGTGAAGCTTTCTTT. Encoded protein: CASSQEASAGHEGEAFF.